The clone carrying this TCR beta chain was recorded once. These data originate in a study of blood T cell repertoires in COVID-19. Overall study context: Material from acute and convalescent COVID-19 was sourced from the United States, Italy and Spain. From T cells, B-cell-depleted T cells, or PBMCs came the material, which was cDNA or gDNA.

The study drew participants aged about 18 to 95 years from approximately 23 US areas. Germline V lookup: CDR1 LNHNV, CDR2 YYDKDF (reference sequence). The CDR3 contains 16 residues. The V and J ends lost 1 base and 5 bases, in that order; junction bases with no gene match: 3. In the original workflow: Amplification of reference gene primers provided the estimated nucleated cell counts. Assay used: immunoSEQ multiplex PCR; TCRdb lists only in-frame clones, some missing. The DNA gave D and trimming, while V, J and clone size come from that table. Of approximately 330,000 clones listed, approximately 86% are singletons.

The sequence came from a woman in her thirties or forties with acute COVID-19. Sequencing was performed on PBMCs or T cells enriched from blood (not recorded which). The rearrangement uses TRBV15 and TRBJ2-1, with 12 bases identical to TRBD2. The CDR3 bases are TGTGCCACCAGCAGAGCCTCTAGCGGGAGGGACAATGAGCAGTTCTTC. Translated: CATSRASSGRDNEQFF. Looking up the rest from reference TRBV15 and TRBJ2-1 gives the full variable domain: DAMVIQNPRYQVTQFGKPVTLSCSQTLNHNVMYWYQQKSSQAPKLLFHYYDKDFNNEADTPDNFQSRRPNTSFCFLDIRSPGLGDTAMYLCATSRASSGRDNEQFFGPGTRLTVL.